Below are 5 T cell receptor beta chains sequenced from a single sample in a study of blood T cell repertoires in COVID-19. Produced via immunoSEQ multiplex PCR; TCRdb's table is partial and in-frame only. Of 180,000 or so clones in the sample, about 88% were seen once. Sequencing was done on a sample of PBMCs or T cells enriched from blood (not recorded which). These receptors originate from a woman aged 40-49 years with acute COVID-19.

V is TRBV11-3 and J is TRBJ2-1; D possibly corresponds to TRBD1 (5 bases). V gave up 5 bases and J gave up 4 bases, with 12 bases separating them. CDR1 is SGHNT, CDR2 YENEEA, per germline. The CDR3 has 14 residues. DNA for the CDR3: TGTGCCAGCAGCCAAGGACACCCATACAATGAGCAGTTCTTC. It is translated as CASSQGHPYNEQFF.

The J gene is TRBJ1-1, the V gene TRBV6-2 or TRBV6-3; D is ambiguous. V was pared by 2 bases and J by 1 base, with 11 bases between. CDR1 is MNHEY, CDR2 SVGEGT, per germline. The length of the CDR3 is 15 residues. DNA for the CDR3: TGTGCCAGCAGTTACCTGGGGAGAGGGAACACTGAAGCTTTCTTT. Amino acids: CASSYLGRGNTEAFF.

The chain combines TRBV19 with TRBJ1-1, with a weak D call TRBD1 (5 bases). The CDR3 has 13 residues. Germline V gene lookup returns CDR1 LNHDA and CDR2 SQIVND (reference sequence). Trimming took 5 bases from V and 1 from J, leaving 8 bases between them. The CDR3 DNA reads TGTGCCAGTAGTCGGGACTGGAACACTGAAGCTTTCTTT. As protein: CASSRDWNTEAFF.

CDR3 region: CASSTGPGLAGGYNEQFF. CDR3 in DNA: TGTGCCAGCAGCACGGGCCCGGGACTAGCGGGGGGATACAATGAGCAGTTCTTC. The J gene is TRBJ2-1, the V gene TRBV28, with 15 bases fitting TRBD2. CDR3 length equals 18 residues. CDR1 and CDR2 (germline): MDHEN, SYDVKM. J lost 4 bases, V lost 6 bases, and 10 bases had no gene match.

This clone was counted once. The chain employs TRBV29-1 and TRBJ1-1; 7 bases agree with TRBD1. V dropped 0 bases and J dropped 2; count of bases not matched to a gene: 6. Germline CDR1 SQVTM, CDR2 ANQGSEA. The CDR3 has 15 residues. The CDR3 region has the DNA TGCAGCGTTGAAGATCTCCCAGGGGGAAACACTGAAGCTTTCTTT. It yields the protein CSVEDLPGGNTEAFF.